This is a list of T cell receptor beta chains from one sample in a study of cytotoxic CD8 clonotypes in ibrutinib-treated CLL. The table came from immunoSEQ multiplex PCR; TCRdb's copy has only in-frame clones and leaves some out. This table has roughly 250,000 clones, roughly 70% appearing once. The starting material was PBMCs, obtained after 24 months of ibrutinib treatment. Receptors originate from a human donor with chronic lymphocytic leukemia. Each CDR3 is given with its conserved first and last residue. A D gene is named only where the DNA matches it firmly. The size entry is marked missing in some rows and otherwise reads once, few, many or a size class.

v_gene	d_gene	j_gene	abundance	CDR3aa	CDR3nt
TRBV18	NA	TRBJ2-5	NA	CASSPLPEETQYF	TGTGCCAGCTCACCACTACCGGAAGAGACCCAGTACTTC
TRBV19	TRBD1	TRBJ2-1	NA	CASSKSGTGVHEQFF	TGTGCCAGTAGTAAATCCGGGACAGGGGTCCATGAGCAGTTCTTC
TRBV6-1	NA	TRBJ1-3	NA	CASSETASSGNTIYF	TGTGCCAGCAGTGAAACAGCAAGCTCTGGAAACACCATATATTTT
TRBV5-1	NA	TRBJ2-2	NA	CASSLLTGLNTGELFF	TGCGCCAGCAGCTTATTAACAGGGTTAAACACCGGGGAGCTGTTTTTT
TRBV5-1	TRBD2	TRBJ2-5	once	CASSFRGLAGDGAETQYF	TGCGCCAGCAGCTTTCGAGGACTAGCGGGGGATGGCGCGGAGACCCAGTACTTC
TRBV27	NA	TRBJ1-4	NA	CASSLLEKLFF	TGTGCCAGCAGTTTGCTCGAAAAACTGTTTTTT
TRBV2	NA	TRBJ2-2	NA	CASSEGLSGTGELFF	TGTGCCAGCAGTGAAGGGTTATCGGGGACCGGGGAGCTGTTTTTT
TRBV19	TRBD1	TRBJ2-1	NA	CATKVTGPSDEQFF	TGTGCCACCAAGGTGACAGGGCCCTCGGATGAGCAGTTCTTC
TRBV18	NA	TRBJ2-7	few	CASSPPRQETYEQYF	TGTGCCAGCTCACCACCGCGGCAGGAAACCTACGAGCAGTACTTC
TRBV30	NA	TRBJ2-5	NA	CAWRVWGGSQETQYF	TGTGCCTGGAGGGTCTGGGGCGGATCCCAAGAGACCCAGTACTTC
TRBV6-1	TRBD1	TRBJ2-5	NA	CASSARPDREKETQYF	TGTGCCAGCAGTGCCCGCCCTGACAGGGAAAAAGAGACCCAGTACTTC
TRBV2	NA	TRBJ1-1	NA	CATLGAGNTEAFF	TGTGCCACCTTGGGAGCAGGGAACACTGAAGCTTTCTTT
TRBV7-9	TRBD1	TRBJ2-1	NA	CASRGTGSDNEQFF	TGTGCCAGCCGGGGGACAGGCTCGGACAATGAGCAGTTCTTC
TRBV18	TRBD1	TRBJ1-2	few	CASSPPEGAGYTF	TGTGCCAGCTCACCACCGGAGGGGGCCGGCTACACCTTC
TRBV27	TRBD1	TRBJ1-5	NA	CASSQRQGVQPQHF	TGTGCCAGCAGTCAAAGACAGGGCGTTCAGCCCCAGCATTTT
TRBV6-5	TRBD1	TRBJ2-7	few	CATRGRIHSYEQYF	TGTGCCACCAGGGGGCGGATCCACTCCTACGAGCAGTACTTC
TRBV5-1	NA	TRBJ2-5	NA	CASRGPDAETQYF	TGCGCCAGCAGAGGGCCAGACGCGGAGACCCAGTACTTC
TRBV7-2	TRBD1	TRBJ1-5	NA	CASSLVSGGQPQHF	TGTGCCAGCAGCTTAGTGTCAGGGGGCCAGCCCCAGCATTTT
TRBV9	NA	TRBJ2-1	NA	CASHTPGPNNEQFF	TGTGCCAGCCACACACCGGGACCAAACAATGAGCAGTTCTTC
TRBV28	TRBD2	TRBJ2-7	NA	CASSLVAGSYEQYF	TGTGCCAGCAGTTTAGTAGCGGGCTCCTACGAGCAGTACTTC
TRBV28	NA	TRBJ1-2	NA	CASSLWGFGYTF	TGTGCCAGCAGTTTATGGGGGTTTGGCTACACCTTC
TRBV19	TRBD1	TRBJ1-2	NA	CASRTGTGIDYGYTF	TGTGCCAGTAGGACCGGGACAGGGATCGACTATGGCTACACCTTC